This T cell receptor beta chain is from a study of blood T cell repertoires in COVID-19. The wider study: Italy, Spain and the United States were the sources of the convalescent and acute COVID-19 samples. PBMCs, B-cell-depleted T cells, or T cells provided the cDNA or gDNA that made up the material.

Original methodology: How many nucleated cells were present was estimated from reference gene primer amplification. The data were produced by immunoSEQ multiplex PCR, yet TCRdb's version contains in-frame clones alone and is incomplete. That table supplies the V and J calls and clone size; D and trimming were determined from the DNA. The top ten clones hold approximately 3.8% of a sample with approximately 57,000 clones, about 86% of them seen once. The CDR3 has 11 residues. With 7 bases removed from V and 4 bases from J, the gap between germline ends came to 8 bases. Germline CDR1 reads SGDLS; CDR2 reads YYNGEE.

This chain links TRBV9 with TRBJ2-5; no clear D gene. Sequenced sample: peripheral blood. The clonotype originates from a man aged 45-65 years with acute or convalescent COVID-19. For the CDR3, the DNA is TGTGCCAGCGGGTCGGGAGAGACCCAGTACTTC. Translation gives CASGSGETQYF. Based on the CDR3 plus reference TRBV9 and TRBJ2-5, the full variable domain is DSGVTQTPKHLITATGQRVTLRCSPRSGDLSVYWYQQSLDQGLQFLIQYYNGEERAKGNILERFSAQQFPDLHSELNLSSLELGDSALYFCASGSGETQYFGPGTRLLVL.